The 27 T cell receptor beta chains listed next were all sequenced from one sample in a study of cytomegalovirus exposure and HLA in healthy donors. It was with 60 Vbeta and 13 Jbeta primers that the PCR ran. Profiled with immunoSEQ multiplex PCR; TCRdb holds only in-frame clones, not every one. The sample shows 100,000 to 150,000 clones, roughly 72% of them seen only once. The source material was PBMCs. The receptors shown here come from a man aged 35 to 55 in good health and CMV-seropositive.

The rearrangement links TRBV5-4 to TRBJ2-5, with D possibly matching TRBD2 (5 bases). Germline values: CDR1 SGHNT, CDR2 YYREEE (reference sequence). This CDR3 contains 12 residues. The V end was cut by 4 bases, the J end by 7 bases, with 11 bases between. For the CDR3, the DNA is TGTGCCAGCAGCCCACAAGGAGGGACCCAGTACTTC. Translation: CASSPQGGTQYF.

This chain joins TRBV5-1 and TRBJ2-4; weak D call: TRBD1 (6 bases). V lost 0 bases to trimming and J lost 8 bases, with 18 bases between them. The germline CDR1 and CDR2 sequences are SGHRS and YFSETQ. CDR3 length: 16 amino acids. The CDR3 here is CASSLGNTGTSDIQYF. CDR3 DNA: TGCGCCAGCAGCTTGGGTAATACCGGGACAAGCGACATTCAGTACTTC. The full variable domain, its missing parts supplied by reference TRBV5-1 and TRBJ2-4, is KAGVTQTPRYLIKTRGQQVTLSCSPISGHRSVSWYQQTPGQGLQFLFEYFSETQRNKGNFPGRFSGRQFSNSRSEMNVSTLELGDSALYLCASSLGNTGTSDIQYFGAGTRLSVL.

In nucleotides, the CDR3 is TGTGCCAGCAGTGCCTGGGACACCTCCTACACCTTC. Residues: CASSAWDTSYTF. V is TRBV6-1 and J is TRBJ1-2; the D gene is possibly TRBD1 (6 bases). From germline, CDR1 is MNHNS and CDR2 SASEGT. The CDR3 consists of 12 residues. V shed 4 bases and J shed 10 bases, with 13 bases lying between them.

V gene TRBV5-6 combines with J gene TRBJ2-7; 9 nucleotides match TRBD1. Germline CDR1 and CDR2: SGHDT and YYEEEE. Trimming at V came to 1 base and at J to 12 bases, leaving 8 bases not matched to a gene. The CDR3 totals 13 residues. CDR3 in DNA: TGTGCCAGCAGCTTGCCGTTGGGACAGGGTTCGTACTTC. Translation gives CASSLPLGQGSYF.

This chain joins TRBV4-3 and TRBJ2-3; D possibly corresponds to TRBD1 (6 bases). Germline V CDR1 and CDR2: LGHNA, YSLEER. This CDR3 has 17 residues. V lost 3 bases and J lost 4, with 20 bases in between. CDR3 sequence reads: CASSHVFGGRFPDTQYF. The DNA of the CDR3 is TGCGCCAGCAGCCACGTCTTTGGGGGCAGGTTCCCAGATACGCAGTATTTT.

This clone occurred a few times. V usage is TRBV5-6 and J usage is TRBJ1-3, with D maybe TRBD1 (6 bases). The ends were cut back, 3 bases at V and 0 bases at J, with 13 bases in the middle. Germline CDR1 SGHDT, CDR2 YYEEEE. This CDR3 is built from 16 residues. The CDR3 DNA sequence: TGTGCCAGCAGCTCTAGGGGGGGCAACTCTGGAAACACCATATATTTT. It yields the protein CASSSRGGNSGNTIYF.

The rearrangement links TRBV9 to TRBJ2-1, with 7 bases matching TRBD2. Germline CDR1 reads SGDLS; CDR2 reads YYNGEE. V lost 0 bases, J lost 2 bases, and 2 bases stayed unmatched. This CDR3 has 15 amino acids. CDR3 in amino acids: CASSVGGSTYNEQFF. CDR3 DNA: TGTGCCAGCAGCGTAGGCGGGAGTACCTACAATGAGCAGTTCTTC.

This chain joins TRBV5-4 and TRBJ1-2; no firm D call. Trimming pared 0 bases from V and 12 bases from J, leaving 15 bases between. Germline CDR1 reads SGHNT; CDR2 reads YYREEE (reference sequence). The CDR3 has 13 amino acids. The CDR3 region has the DNA TGTGCCAGCAGCTTGGTGGCCGCCGCTGTGGACACCTTC. Translation: CASSLVAAAVDTF.

About this clone itself: Compared with germline, one end of the junction differs, possibly owing to a read error. The chain links TRBV7-7 to TRBJ2-2; 8 positions agree with TRBD1. Germline V gives CDR1 SSHAT, CDR2 FNYEAQ (reference sequence). This CDR3 contains 16 residues. This CDR3 reads CASSSAGTGVTGELFF. The CDR3 DNA is TGTGCTAGCAGCTCCGCCGGGACAGGTGTCACCGGGGAGCTGTTTTTT. The full variable domain, completed using reference TRBV7-7 and TRBJ2-2, is GAGVSQSPRYKVTKRGQDVTLRCDPISSHATLYWYQQALGQGPEFLTYFNYEAQPDKSGLPSDRFSAERPEGSISTLTIQRTEQRDSAMYRCASSSAGTGVTGELFFGEGSRLTVL.

The chain joins TRBV4-1 to TRBJ1-4, with D possibly TRBD1 on 5 matching bases. This CDR3 region has 14 residues. Germline V gene data show CDR1 as MGHRA and CDR2 as YSYEKL. The V and J ends lost 4 bases and 8 bases respectively, with 14 bases between them. For the CDR3, the DNA is TGCGCCAGCAGCCCCGGCGGGGCTTGGGAAAAACTGTTTTTT. It translates to CASSPGGAWEKLFF.

The chain joins TRBV5-1 to TRBJ1-1; 7 nucleotides align to TRBD1. The V and J ends lost 4 bases and 2 bases, in that order; junction bases with no gene match: 5. Germline loops: CDR1 SGHRS, CDR2 YFSETQ. The CDR3 is 14 amino acids. CDR3 loop: CASSASGGNTEAFF. The DNA for the CDR3 is TGCGCCAGCAGCGCGTCAGGGGGAAACACTGAAGCTTTCTTT.

V and J are TRBV2 and TRBJ1-3; the match to TRBD1 covers 7 bases. This CDR3 spans 14 amino acids. Germline V gene data show CDR1 as SNHLY and CDR2 as FYNNEI. V was pared by 6 bases and J by 3 bases, with 5 bases of the junction left unmatched. CDR3 DNA sequence: TGTGCCAGCAGGGCAACAGGGGTTGGAAACACCATATATTTT. Protein sequence: CASRATGVGNTIYF. The whole variable domain, remainder taken from reference TRBV2 and TRBJ1-3, is EPEVTQTPSHQVTQMGQEVILRCVPISNHLYFYWYRQILGQKVEFLVSFYNNEISEKSEIFDDQFSVERPDGSNFTLKIRSTKLEDSAMYFCASRATGVGNTIYFGEGSWLTVV.

The chain has TRBV6-5 and TRBJ2-3; a possible D gene is TRBD2 (7 bases). Germline V gene sequence: CDR1 MNHEY, CDR2 SVGAGI. V dropped 4 bases and J dropped 4 bases, with 18 bases sitting between them. The CDR3 is 16 amino acids. The chain's CDR3 is CASSSRTRGGPDTQYF. As DNA, the CDR3 is TGTGCCAGCAGTTCACGGACTAGGGGGGGTCCAGATACGCAGTATTTT.

The chain uses TRBV27 and TRBJ2-2; D perhaps matches TRBD1 (6 bases). CDR3 length: 18 amino acids. Germline CDR1 is MNHEY and CDR2 is SMNVEV (reference sequence). V lost 0 bases and J 3 bases, leaving 17 bases between the germline ends. CDR3 region: CASSLSTRGRGYTGELFF. In DNA form, the CDR3 reads TGTGCCAGCAGTTTATCCACCCGGGGCAGGGGTTACACCGGGGAGCTGTTTTTT.

The chain joins TRBV19 to TRBJ1-2; D not resolved. The V end lost 4 bases, the J end lost 2 bases, and 5 bases lay between the germline ends. The CDR3 consists of 12 residues. CDR1 is LNHDA and CDR2 is SQIVND in the germline V gene (reference sequence). CDR3 in DNA: TGTGCCAGTAGTAGTCAGAACTATGGCTACACCTTC. This codes for CASSSQNYGYTF. Based on the CDR3 plus reference TRBV19 and TRBJ1-2, the full variable domain is DGGITQSPKYLFRKEGQNVTLSCEQNLNHDAMYWYRQDPGQGLRLIYYSQIVNDFQKGDIAEGYSVSREKKESFPLTVTSAQKNPTAFYLCASSSQNYGYTFGSGTRLTVV.

This clone was picked up a small number of times. The gene calls are TRBV28 and TRBJ2-5, with 8 bases identical to TRBD2. The CDR3 extends over 15 amino acids. Germline V CDR1 and CDR2: MDHEN, SYDVKM. With V trimmed by 5 bases and J by 3 bases, 8 bases remained unmatched. This chain's CDR3 is CASSPAGVGEETQYF. Written as DNA, the CDR3 is TGTGCCAGCAGTCCAGCGGGAGTTGGGGAAGAGACCCAGTACTTC.

This clone was recorded a few times. This sequence joins TRBV25-1 and TRBJ2-3, with 8 bases that match TRBD2. Germline V gene lookup returns CDR1 MGHDK and CDR2 SYGVNS. This CDR3 is built from 16 residues. V was clipped by 5 bases and J by 2 bases; unmatched bases: 9. CDR3 amino acids: CASSRGLAAPTDTQYF. For the CDR3, the DNA is TGTGCCAGCAGTCGCGGACTAGCAGCCCCCACAGATACGCAGTATTTT. Combining the CDR3 with reference TRBV25-1 and TRBJ2-3 gives the whole variable domain EADIYQTPRYLVIGTGKKITLECSQTMGHDKMYWYQQDPGMELHLIHYSYGVNSTEKGDLSSESTVSRIRTEHFPLTLESARPSHTSQYLCASSRGLAAPTDTQYFGPGTRLTVL.

The chain couples TRBV6-1 to TRBJ2-1; a possible D gene is TRBD2 (6 bases). V was clipped by 6 bases and J by 0 bases, with 9 bases between them. The CDR3 consists of 14 residues. From germline, CDR1 is MNHNS and CDR2 SASEGT. The CDR3 spells CASSAGSSYNEQFF. The CDR3 nucleotides are TGTGCCAGCAGCGCGGGGAGCTCCTACAATGAGCAGTTCTTC.

The J gene is TRBJ2-5, the V gene TRBV5-1, with a possible D match to TRBD2 (5 bases). From germline, CDR1 is SGHRS and CDR2 YFSETQ. V was trimmed by 1 base and J by 1 base, leaving 11 bases between them. The CDR3 consists of 15 residues. The CDR3 nucleotides read TGCGCCAGCAGCTTGACAGCCGGGGTCCAAGAGACCCAGTACTTC. It yields the protein CASSLTAGVQETQYF.

The CDR3 region is CATGANYNSPLHF. For the CDR3, the DNA is TGTGCCACTGGGGCAAATTATAATTCACCCCTCCACTTT. The chain carries TRBV5-4 and TRBJ1-6, with D tentatively TRBD1 (5 bases). The CDR3 sequence is 13 residues long. The V gene's germline CDR1 is SGHNT and CDR2 YYREEE (reference sequence). With 9 bases removed from V and 4 bases from J, the gap between germline ends came to 11 bases.

The chain joins TRBV5-1 to TRBJ2-3; D not certain. Trimming took 0 bases from V and 2 from J, leaving 4 bases between them. There are 13 residues in the CDR3. Germline V gene data show CDR1 as SGHRS and CDR2 as YFSETQ. The CDR3 loop is CASSLEHTDTQYF. The CDR3 DNA is TGCGCCAGCAGCTTGGAGCACACAGATACGCAGTATTTT.

V usage is TRBV6-5 and J usage is TRBJ2-5; 8 bases map to TRBD1. V lost 0 bases and J lost 5; bases outside the gene matches: 5. Germline loops: CDR1 MNHEY, CDR2 SVGAGI. This CDR3 spans 15 amino acids. The CDR3, as DNA: TGTGCCAGCAGTTACTCTGGGACAGGTTGGGAGACCCAGTACTTC. Translating gives CASSYSGTGWETQYF.

The genes are TRBV27 and TRBJ2-1; D is unclear. The CDR3 loop spans 13 amino acids. Deletions cut 3 bases from V and 7 bases from J, with 10 bases between. Germline-derived CDR1 and CDR2 are MNHEY and SMNVEV (reference sequence). The CDR3 here is CASSFPFTNEQFF. CDR3 DNA sequence: TGTGCCAGCAGTTTCCCCTTTACAAATGAGCAGTTCTTC.

The chain carries TRBV5-4 and TRBJ2-7, with TRBD2 as a possible D gene (5 bases). CDR1 is SGHNT, CDR2 YYREEE, per germline (reference sequence). The CDR3 loop spans 17 amino acids. V was trimmed by 5 bases and J by 3 bases, leaving 24 bases between them. The CDR3, as DNA: TGTGCCAGCAGTTCCGGGCCTAGCCGTTCGACCAACTACGAGCAGTACTTC. Protein sequence: CASSSGPSRSTNYEQYF.

The sample holds one count of this clone. The chain has TRBV5-6 and TRBJ2-4; D call uncertain. The CDR3 is made up of 13 amino acids. V was trimmed by 0 bases and J by 11 bases, leaving 12 bases between them. CDR1 is SGHDT and CDR2 is YYEEEE in the germline V gene. CDR3 in amino acids: CASSLDPSRVQYF. CDR3 DNA: TGTGCCAGCAGCTTGGATCCTAGTCGGGTTCAGTACTTC.

This clone showed up just once. CDR3 nucleotides: TGTGCCAGCAGGTCTACCTACAATGAGCAGTTCTTC. It is translated as CASRSTYNEQFF. This sequence joins TRBV9 and TRBJ2-1; unclear D gene. The germline gives CDR1 SGDLS, CDR2 YYNGEE. The CDR3 totals 12 residues. V was shortened by 5 bases and J by 2 bases, with 5 bases between the two germline ends.

The chain recombines TRBV27 with TRBJ1-1; D is ambiguous. CDR3 length: 15 residues. CDR1 is MNHEY, CDR2 SMNVEV, per germline (reference sequence). V lost 3 bases and J lost 0, with 11 bases in between. The DNA for the CDR3 is TGTGCCAGCAGTTTGGGGAGTCCTATGAACACTGAAGCTTTCTTT. Translating it yields CASSLGSPMNTEAFF.